These 31 T cell receptor beta chains were sequenced from one sample in a study of T and B cells in COVID-19 patients. TRB rearrangements were amplified by multiplex PCR with BIOMED2 TRB-A/B primers. TCRdb independently ran MiXCR on the multiplex PCR reads; one entry per CDR3 protein. This table has thousands of distinct CDR3 sequences, 25% to 40% appearing once. Each TRB amplification used about 250-550 ng of genomic DNA from blood. Specimen: blood. These receptors originate from a human donor with active COVID-19.

By sample share, this clonotype is medium-sized. The chain joins TRBV19 to TRBJ1-3; 10 nucleotides align to TRBD1. CDR1 is LNHDA and CDR2 is SQIVND in the germline V gene (reference sequence). This CDR3 has 16 amino acids. V gave up 7 bases and J gave up 4 bases; unmatched junction bases: 10. CDR3 residues: CASTNFDRGQGNTIYF. DNA for the CDR3: TGTGCCAGTACTAATTTCGACAGGGGGCAAGGAAACACCATATATTTT.

This clonotype was recorded a few times. The chain joins TRBV6-1 to TRBJ2-1; D gene uncertain. Looked up from germline, CDR1 is MNHNS and CDR2 is SASEGT. V shed 1 base and J shed 0 bases, with 7 bases lying between them. The CDR3 is made up of 15 amino acids. As DNA, the CDR3 is TGTGCCAGCAGTGAAGGGTGGAGCTCCTACAATGAGCAGTTCTTC. This sequence encodes CASSEGWSSYNEQFF.

By frequency in the sample, this clonotype is medium-sized (0.01 to 0.1%). The V gene is TRBV27, the J gene TRBJ1-6, with 10 bases that match TRBD1. CDR3 length equals 14 residues. Germline-derived CDR1 and CDR2 are MNHEY and SMNVEV (reference sequence). Losses at the gene ends were 6 bases for V and 10 bases for J; bases not matched to a gene: 6. CDR3 amino acids: CASSPDRGPSPLHF. In DNA, the CDR3 is TGTGCCAGCAGCCCAGACAGGGGGCCCTCACCCCTCCACTTT.

The chain recombines TRBV11-1 with TRBJ2-1; 8 nucleotides align to TRBD2. Germline V lookup: CDR1 SGHAT, CDR2 FQDESV (reference sequence). V trimming: 6 bases; J trimming: 8 bases; junction bases outside the gene matches: 12. The CDR3 length is 15 residues. The CDR3 region has the DNA TGTGCCAGCAGATCTAGCGGGTTAAGGCCCGATGAGCAGTTCTTC. It is translated as CASRSSGLRPDEQFF.

This rearrangement joins TRBV19 to TRBJ1-4; 10 bases are shared with TRBD1. The CDR3 contains 15 residues. Trimming at V came to 5 bases and at J to 6 bases, leaving 6 bases not matched to a gene. Germline V CDR1 and CDR2: LNHDA, SQIVND (reference sequence). The CDR3 DNA reads TGTGCCAGTAGTGCCGCCGGGACAGGGGATGAAAAACTGTTTTTT. This sequence encodes CASSAAGTGDEKLFF.

In its sample, this clonotype ranks as medium-sized (0.01 to 0.1%). The chain couples TRBV19 to TRBJ2-3, with 9 bases identical to TRBD2. CDR1 LNHDA and CDR2 SQIVND come from the germline V gene (reference sequence). Trimming took 2 bases from V and 3 from J; bases not matched to a gene: 3. This CDR3 region has 15 residues. CDR3 loop: CASSIRGGGTDTQYF. The CDR3 DNA follows: TGTGCCAGTAGTATACGCGGGGGGGGGACAGATACGCAGTATTTT.

The chain joins TRBV28 to TRBJ1-5; D might be TRBD1 (6 bases). The CDR3 spans 14 residues. The V and J ends lost 6 bases and 3 bases respectively, with 12 bases between them. Germline lookup yields CDR1 MDHEN and CDR2 SYDVKM. In DNA form, the CDR3 reads TGTGCCAGCAGGCCAGGGGTTACCAATCAGCCCCAGCATTTT. It is translated as CASRPGVTNQPQHF.

The rearrangement uses TRBV6-6 and TRBJ2-3; 9 nucleotides agree with TRBD2. Germline V gene lookup returns CDR1 MNHNY and CDR2 SVGAGI (reference sequence). Trimming at V came to 0 bases and at J to 0 bases, leaving 7 bases not matched to a gene. CDR3 length: 18 residues. CDR3 sequence reads: CASSYSSGRGASTDTQYF. In DNA form, the CDR3 reads TGTGCCAGCAGTTACTCTAGCGGGAGAGGTGCTAGCACAGATACGCAGTATTTT.

This clonotype turned up a few times. The chain joins TRBV18 to TRBJ2-3; D is perhaps TRBD2 (7 bases). Trimming shortened V by 5 bases and J by 3 bases, and 12 bases separated the two germline ends. This CDR3 has 14 amino acids. Germline CDR1 reads KGHSH; CDR2 reads LQKENI. The CDR3 nucleotides read TGTGCCAGCTCAGACAGGACTAGAACAGATACGCAGTATTTT. Residues: CASSDRTRTDTQYF.

The V call is TRBV20-1, the J call TRBJ2-1; TRBD2 agrees at 10 bases. V was pared by 6 bases and J by 14 bases, with 7 bases of the junction left unmatched. This CDR3 contains 11 residues. CDR1 is DFQATT and CDR2 is SNEGSKA in the germline V gene (reference sequence). The DNA for the CDR3 is TGCAGTGCCGGAGGGACTAGCGTAAAGTTCTTC. Translating it yields CSAGGTSVKFF.

This chain connects TRBV30 to TRBJ1-1; no definite D call. With 2 bases removed from V and 1 base from J, the gap between germline ends came to 5 bases. Germline V gene data show CDR1 as GTSNPN and CDR2 as SVGIG (reference sequence). The CDR3 is 12 amino acids. In DNA, the CDR3 is TGTGCCTGGAGTAACACGAACACTGAAGCTTTCTTT. Translated, it gives CAWSNTNTEAFF. The full variable domain, rest sourced from reference TRBV30 and TRBJ1-1, is SQTIHQWPATLVQPVGSPLSLECTVEGTSNPNLYWYRQAAGRGLQLLFYSVGIGQISSEVPQNLSASRPQDRQFILSSKKLLLSDSGFYLCAWSNTNTEAFFGQGTRLTVV.

V is TRBV28 and J is TRBJ2-1, with D tentatively TRBD1 (5 bases). The CDR3 contains 15 residues. Trimming shortened V by 8 bases and J by 2 bases, and 16 bases separated the two germline ends. Germline CDR1 is MDHEN and CDR2 is SYDVKM. CDR3 residues: CASGSIRVTYNEQFF. The CDR3 nucleotides are TGTGCCAGCGGAAGCATCAGGGTAACCTACAATGAGCAGTTCTTC.

The chain carries TRBV20-1 and TRBJ2-3, with 9 bases that match TRBD2. Germline V CDR1 and CDR2: DFQATT, SNEGSKA (reference sequence). The CDR3 loop spans 15 amino acids. Trimming cost V 0 bases and J 3 bases; bases outside gene matches: 4. This CDR3 is CSARDVAGVTDTQYF. In DNA form, the CDR3 reads TGCAGTGCTAGAGATGTAGCGGGAGTGACAGATACGCAGTATTTT.

The sample holds a few counts of this clonotype. The CDR3 DNA reads TGTGCCAGCAGCTTAGGTACACGATCACCTGAAGCTTTCTTT. This codes for CASSLGTRSPEAFF. The rearrangement links TRBV7-4 to TRBJ1-1; D remains ambiguous. V was shortened by 1 base and J by 6 bases, with 12 bases between the two germline ends. Germline CDR1 SGHVT, CDR2 SQSDAQ. The CDR3 has 14 residues.

This clonotype was observed a handful of times. The chain is built from TRBV27 and TRBJ1-6, with TRBD1 matching over 7 bases. V lost 5 bases, J lost 6 bases, and 7 bases stayed unmatched. This CDR3 has 15 amino acids. The germline V gene has CDR1 MNHEY and CDR2 SMNVEV (reference sequence). The CDR3 DNA follows: TGTGCCAGCAGTGACCGACAGGGTGGTAATTCACCCCTCCACTTT. Amino acids: CASSDRQGGNSPLHF.

The rearrangement joins TRBV11-2 to TRBJ2-5; no firm D call. From germline, CDR1 is SGHAT and CDR2 FQNNGV. The CDR3 is 11 residues long. The ends were cut back, 4 bases at V and 2 bases at J, with 2 bases in the middle. CDR3 sequence (DNA): TGTGCCAGCAGCTATCAAGAGACCCAGTACTTC. Translating gives CASSYQETQYF.

The chain recombines TRBV18 with TRBJ2-7, with 11 nucleotides matching TRBD2. The CDR3 consists of 15 residues. CDR1 is KGHSH, CDR2 LQKENI, per germline. V lost 5 bases, J lost 3 bases, and 6 bases stayed unmatched. The CDR3 nucleotides are TGTGCCAGCTCAACCGGGACTAGCGGAATCTACGAGCAGTACTTC. Its translation is CASSTGTSGIYEQYF.

J is TRBJ2-1 and V is TRBV6-5, with 15 bases lining up with TRBD2. Matching the DNA end better, TRBJ2-5 makes the J call doubtful. This CDR3 spans 15 amino acids. In germline, CDR1 is MNHEY, CDR2 SVGAGI. DNA of the CDR3: TGTGCCAGCTCTGGACTAGCGGGAGGGGAAGAGACCCAGTACTTC. Encoded protein: CASSGLAGGEETQYF.

The V call is TRBV7-2, the J call TRBJ1-2; 12 bases align to TRBD1. CDR3 length: 16 amino acids. The germline V gene has CDR1 SGHTA and CDR2 FQGNSA. J gave up 5 bases and V 1 base, and 5 bases lay outside the gene matches. The CDR3 protein is CASSLGWDRGRYGYTF. CDR3 sequence (DNA): TGTGCCAGCAGCTTAGGTTGGGACAGGGGGCGGTATGGCTACACCTTC. Supplemented by reference TRBV7-2 and TRBJ1-2, the full variable domain reads GAGVSQSPSNKVTEKGKDVELRCDPISGHTALYWYRQSLGQGLEFLIYFQGNSAPDKSGLPSDRFSAERTGGSVSTLTIQRTQQEDSAVYLCASSLGWDRGRYGYTFGSGTRLTVV.

The genes are TRBV7-2 and TRBJ2-7, with TRBD1 matching over 7 bases. The ends lost 4 bases at V and 1 base at J; junction bases unmatched: 7. Per the germline V gene, CDR1 is SGHTA and CDR2 is FQGNSA. The CDR3 extends over 15 amino acids. The CDR3 bases are TGTGCCAGCAGCTCAGAGGGACAGAGTTCCTACGAGCAGTACTTC. This sequence encodes CASSSEGQSSYEQYF.

The chain links TRBV20-1 to TRBJ2-7; 10 bases agree with TRBD1. From germline, CDR1 is DFQATT and CDR2 SNEGSKA (reference sequence). J lost 2 bases, V lost 5 bases, and 9 bases had no gene match. The CDR3 sequence is 15 residues long. In DNA form, the CDR3 reads TGCAGTGCTCCCTTGGGGACAGGGGCTACCTACGAGCAGTACTTC. The encoded protein is CSAPLGTGATYEQYF.

This clonotype was detected once. The chain couples TRBV10-3 to TRBJ2-7; D is undetermined. In germline, CDR1 is ENHRY, CDR2 SYGVKD. Deletions cut 0 bases from V and 5 bases from J, with 2 bases between. The CDR3 has 11 residues. The CDR3 sequence is CAISESHEQYF. CDR3 bases: TGTGCCATCAGTGAGTCCCACGAGCAGTACTTC.

This chain links TRBV13 with TRBJ2-1, with 12 bases aligning to TRBD2. In germline, CDR1 is PRHDT, CDR2 FYEKMQ (reference sequence). The CDR3 is 13 amino acids. The V segment lost 4 bases and the J segment 13 bases; nucleotides outside the gene matches: 5. CDR3 protein: CASSSTSGSEQFF. The CDR3 bases are TGTGCCAGCAGCTCGACTAGCGGGAGTGAACAGTTCTTC.

The chain carries TRBV27 and TRBJ1-5; 8 positions agree with TRBD1. Germline loops: CDR1 MNHEY, CDR2 SMNVEV (reference sequence). V lost 6 bases, J lost 6 bases, and 4 bases stayed unmatched. This CDR3 is built from 13 residues. In DNA, the CDR3 is TGTGCCAGCAGACGCGACAGGGGTCAGCCCCAGCATTTT. This translates into CASRRDRGQPQHF.

This clonotype has a handful of counts. V usage is TRBV19 and J usage is TRBJ1-3; no clear D. From germline, CDR1 is LNHDA and CDR2 SQIVND (reference sequence). Trimming removed 5 bases from V and 4 bases from J, with 15 bases in between. The CDR3 runs 15 residues. CDR3 sequence (DNA): TGTGCCAGTAGTCCCGCCCGGGAATCGGGAAACACCATATATTTT. Protein sequence: CASSPARESGNTIYF.

This clonotype has just a few counts. V is TRBV6-1 and J is TRBJ2-7; 8 nucleotides agree with TRBD1. With 6 bases clipped from V and 2 bases from J, the junction kept 3 bases outside the gene matches. The CDR3 loop spans 13 amino acids. CDR1 is MNHNS and CDR2 is SASEGT in the germline V gene. CDR3 sequence reads: CASRLGQAYEQYF. The CDR3 nucleotides are TGTGCCAGCAGATTGGGACAGGCCTACGAGCAGTACTTC.

The sample holds a few counts of this clonotype. The chain recombines TRBV5-6 with TRBJ2-7, with TRBD1 identical over 8 bases. There are 17 residues in the CDR3. J lost 0 bases, V lost 1 base, and 9 bases had no gene match. CDR1 is SGHDT, CDR2 YYEEEE, per germline. The CDR3 DNA reads TGTGCCAGCAGCTTGCAGGGACAGGATCACAGCTCCTACGAGCAGTACTTC. Its protein is CASSLQGQDHSSYEQYF.

This clonotype came up a few times. The CDR3 spells CASSYRSGNTIYF. The CDR3 nucleotides read TGTGCCAGCAGTTACCGCTCTGGAAACACCATATATTTT. The chain uses TRBV6-5 and TRBJ1-3; D is uncertain. This CDR3 has 13 amino acids. V lost 2 bases and J 0 bases, leaving 2 bases between the germline ends. Germline V lookup: CDR1 MNHEY, CDR2 SVGAGI.

The chain joins TRBV18 to TRBJ2-3; 10 nucleotides match TRBD1. Germline values: CDR1 KGHSH, CDR2 LQKENI. V lost 6 bases to trimming and J lost 3 bases; unmatched junction nucleotides: 3. The CDR3 is 14 amino acids. The CDR3 DNA is TGTGCCAGCTCGCCGGGACAGGGGACAGATACGCAGTATTTT. Protein product: CASSPGQGTDTQYF.

The chain recombines TRBV10-3 with TRBJ2-3; the match to TRBD1 covers 7 bases. The CDR3 covers 14 residues. Germline CDR1 ENHRY, CDR2 SYGVKD. With 5 bases clipped from V and 2 bases from J, the junction kept 4 bases outside the gene matches. CDR3 bases: TGTGCCATCAGTCCGGGACAGTACACAGATACGCAGTATTTT. Protein product: CAISPGQYTDTQYF.

This clonotype was observed a handful of times. This chain links TRBV24-1 with TRBJ1-2, with D possibly being TRBD1 (5 bases). Trimming shortened V by 9 bases and J by 1 base, and 11 bases separated the two germline ends. The length of the CDR3 is 13 residues. Germline V gene data show CDR1 as KGHDR and CDR2 as SFDVKD. The CDR3 here is CATYGGVNYGYTF. In DNA, the CDR3 is TGTGCCACCTACGGGGGAGTTAACTATGGCTACACCTTC.